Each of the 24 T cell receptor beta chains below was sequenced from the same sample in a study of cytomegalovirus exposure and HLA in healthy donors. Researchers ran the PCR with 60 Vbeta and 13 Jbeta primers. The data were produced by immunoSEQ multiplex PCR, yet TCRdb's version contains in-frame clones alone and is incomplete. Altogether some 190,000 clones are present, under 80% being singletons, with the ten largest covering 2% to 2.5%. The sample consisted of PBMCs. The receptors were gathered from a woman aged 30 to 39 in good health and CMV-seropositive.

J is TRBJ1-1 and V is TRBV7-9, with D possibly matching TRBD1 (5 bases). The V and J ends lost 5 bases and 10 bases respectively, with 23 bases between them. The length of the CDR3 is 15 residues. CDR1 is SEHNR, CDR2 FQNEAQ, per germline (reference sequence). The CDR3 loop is CASSRGVGRARGAFF. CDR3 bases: TGTGCCAGCAGCCGCGGGGTGGGCAGGGCTCGGGGAGCTTTCTTT.

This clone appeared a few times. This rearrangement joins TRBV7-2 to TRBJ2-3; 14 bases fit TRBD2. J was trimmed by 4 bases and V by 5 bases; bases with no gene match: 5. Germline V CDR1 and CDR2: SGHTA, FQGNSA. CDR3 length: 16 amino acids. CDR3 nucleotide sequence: TGTGCCAGCAGCCCGACTAGCGGGGGGGCCTCAGATACGCAGTATTTT. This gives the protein CASSPTSGGASDTQYF.

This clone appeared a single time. The CDR3 region is CASMQGRNEKLFF. The CDR3 DNA reads TGTGCCAGCATGCAGGGCAGAAATGAAAAACTGTTTTTT. V is TRBV27 and J is TRBJ1-4; tentatively, D is TRBD1 (5 bases). The V and J ends lost 7 bases and 5 bases respectively, with 11 bases between them. The CDR3 is 13 amino acids. Germline loops: CDR1 MNHEY, CDR2 SMNVEV (reference sequence).

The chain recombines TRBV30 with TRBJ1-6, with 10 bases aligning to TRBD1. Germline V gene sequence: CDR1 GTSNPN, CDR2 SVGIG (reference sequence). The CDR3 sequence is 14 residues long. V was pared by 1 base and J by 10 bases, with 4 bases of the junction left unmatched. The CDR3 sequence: CAWSEGTGDSPLHF. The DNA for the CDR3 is TGTGCCTGGAGTGAGGGGACAGGGGACTCACCCCTCCACTTT.

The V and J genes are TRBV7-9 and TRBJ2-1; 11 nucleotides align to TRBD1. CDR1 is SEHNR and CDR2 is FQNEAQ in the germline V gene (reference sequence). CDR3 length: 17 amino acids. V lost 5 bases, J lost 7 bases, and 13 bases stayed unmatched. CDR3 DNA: TGTGCCAGCAGCGAAGCCTACCGGACAGGGGGCCTGAATGAGCAGTTCTTC. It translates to CASSEAYRTGGLNEQFF.

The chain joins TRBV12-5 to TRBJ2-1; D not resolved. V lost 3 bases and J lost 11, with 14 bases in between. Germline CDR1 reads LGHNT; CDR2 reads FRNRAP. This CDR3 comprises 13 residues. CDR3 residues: CASGFISTDKQFF. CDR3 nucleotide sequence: TGTGCTAGTGGTTTTATCAGTACCGATAAGCAGTTCTTC.

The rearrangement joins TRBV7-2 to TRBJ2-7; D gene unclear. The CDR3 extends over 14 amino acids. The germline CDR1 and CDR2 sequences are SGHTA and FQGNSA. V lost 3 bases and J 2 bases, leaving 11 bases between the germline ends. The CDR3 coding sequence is TGTGCCAGCAGCTTCCCTGACATACCCTACGAGCAGTACTTC. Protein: CASSFPDIPYEQYF.

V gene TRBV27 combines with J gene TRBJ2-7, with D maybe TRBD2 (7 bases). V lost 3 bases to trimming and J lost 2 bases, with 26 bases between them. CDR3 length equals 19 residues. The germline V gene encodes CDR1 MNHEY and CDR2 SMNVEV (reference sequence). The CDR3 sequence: CASSLLGGANVGRAYEQYF. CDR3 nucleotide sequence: TGTGCCAGCAGTTTGCTGGGGGGGGCGAACGTAGGAAGGGCCTACGAGCAGTACTTC.

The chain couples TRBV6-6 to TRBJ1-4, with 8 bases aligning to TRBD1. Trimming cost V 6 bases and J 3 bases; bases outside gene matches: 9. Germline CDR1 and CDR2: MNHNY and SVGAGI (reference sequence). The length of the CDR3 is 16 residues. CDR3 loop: CASRVQGALANEKLFF. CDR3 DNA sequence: TGTGCCAGCAGAGTTCAGGGGGCATTAGCTAATGAAAAACTGTTTTTT.

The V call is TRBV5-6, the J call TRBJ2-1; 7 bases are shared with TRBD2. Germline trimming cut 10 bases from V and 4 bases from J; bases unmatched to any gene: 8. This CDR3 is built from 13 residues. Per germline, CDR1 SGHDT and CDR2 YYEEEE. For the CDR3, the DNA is TGTGCCGCCGGGGAGGGGCCTTACAATGAGCAGTTCTTC. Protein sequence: CAAGEGPYNEQFF.

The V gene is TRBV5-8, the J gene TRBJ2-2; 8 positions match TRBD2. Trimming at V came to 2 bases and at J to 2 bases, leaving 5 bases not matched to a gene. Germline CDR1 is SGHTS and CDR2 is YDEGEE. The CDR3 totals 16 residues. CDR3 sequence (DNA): TGTGCCAGCAGCTTCGGCGGGGGGCCTAACACCGGGGAGCTGTTTTTT. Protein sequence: CASSFGGGPNTGELFF.

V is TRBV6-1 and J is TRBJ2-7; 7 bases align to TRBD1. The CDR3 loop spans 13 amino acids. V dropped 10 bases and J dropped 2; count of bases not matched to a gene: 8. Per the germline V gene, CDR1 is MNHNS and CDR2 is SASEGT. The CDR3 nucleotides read TGTGCCATCGCAAGGGGGCGCCCCTACGAGCAGTACTTC. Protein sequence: CAIARGRPYEQYF.

CDR3 loop: CASSFRQGGIYTEAFF. CDR3 nucleotides: TGTGCCAGCAGTTTTAGACAGGGGGGGATTTACACTGAAGCTTTCTTT. The V call is TRBV27, the J call TRBJ1-1, with 9 bases fitting TRBD1. The CDR3 consists of 16 residues. J gave up 3 bases and V 3 bases, and 8 bases lay outside the gene matches. CDR1 and CDR2 from the germline V gene are MNHEY and SMNVEV (reference sequence).

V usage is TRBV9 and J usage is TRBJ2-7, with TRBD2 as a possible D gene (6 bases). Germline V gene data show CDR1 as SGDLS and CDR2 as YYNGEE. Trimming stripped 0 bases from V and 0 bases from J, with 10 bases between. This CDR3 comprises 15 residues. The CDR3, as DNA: TGTGCCAGCAGCGTAGGCGGGATCAGCTCCTACGAGCAGTACTTC. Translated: CASSVGGISSYEQYF. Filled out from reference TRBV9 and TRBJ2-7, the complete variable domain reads DSGVTQTPKHLITATGQRVTLRCSPRSGDLSVYWYQQSLDQGLQFLIQYYNGEERAKGNILERFSAQQFPDLHSELNLSSLELGDSALYFCASSVGGISSYEQYFGPGTRLTVT.

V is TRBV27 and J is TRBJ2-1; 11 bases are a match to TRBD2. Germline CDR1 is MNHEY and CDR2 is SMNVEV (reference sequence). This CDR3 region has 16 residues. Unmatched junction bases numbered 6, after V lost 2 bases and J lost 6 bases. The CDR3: CASSLRASGGFNEQFF. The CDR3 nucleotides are TGTGCCAGCAGTTTAAGGGCTAGCGGGGGGTTCAATGAGCAGTTCTTC.

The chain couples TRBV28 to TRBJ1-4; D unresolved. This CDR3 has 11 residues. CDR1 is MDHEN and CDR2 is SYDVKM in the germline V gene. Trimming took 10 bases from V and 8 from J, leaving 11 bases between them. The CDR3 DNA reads TGTGCCACCTCGGTCCCCGAAAAACTGTTTTTT. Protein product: CATSVPEKLFF.

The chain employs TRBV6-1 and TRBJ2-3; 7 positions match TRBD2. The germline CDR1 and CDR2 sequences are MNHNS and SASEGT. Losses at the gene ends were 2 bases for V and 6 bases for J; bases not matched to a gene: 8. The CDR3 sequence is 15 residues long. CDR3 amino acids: CASSERAGEGDTQYF. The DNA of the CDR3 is TGTGCCAGCAGTGAAAGGGCGGGGGAAGGGGATACGCAGTATTTT.

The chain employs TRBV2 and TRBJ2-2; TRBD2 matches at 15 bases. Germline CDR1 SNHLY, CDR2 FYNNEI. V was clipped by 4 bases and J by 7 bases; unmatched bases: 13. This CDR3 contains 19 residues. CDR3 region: CASSVLIGLAGGQGGELFF. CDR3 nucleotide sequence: TGTGCCAGCAGTGTCCTGATCGGACTAGCGGGGGGGCAGGGCGGGGAGCTGTTTTTT.

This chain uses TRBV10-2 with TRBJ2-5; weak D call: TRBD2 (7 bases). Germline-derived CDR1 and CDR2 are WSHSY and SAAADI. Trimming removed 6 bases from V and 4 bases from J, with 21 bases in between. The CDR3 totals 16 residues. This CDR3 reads CASSARWGGAGETQYF. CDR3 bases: TGCGCCAGCAGCGCTCGATGGGGGGGGGCCGGAGAGACCCAGTACTTC.

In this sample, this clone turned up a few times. The CDR3 loop reads CASRGGDKRHGYTF. In nucleotides, the CDR3 is TGTGCCAGCAGAGGGGGGGACAAACGCCATGGCTACACCTTC. The chain couples TRBV28 to TRBJ1-2; TRBD1 might be the D (6 bases). Trimming pared 6 bases from V and 6 bases from J, leaving 17 bases between. This CDR3 contains 14 residues. Germline CDR1 is MDHEN and CDR2 is SYDVKM.

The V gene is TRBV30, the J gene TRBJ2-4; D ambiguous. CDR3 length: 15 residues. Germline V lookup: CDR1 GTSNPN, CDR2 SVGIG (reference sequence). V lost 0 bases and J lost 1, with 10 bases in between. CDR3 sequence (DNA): TGTGCCTGGAGTGTGGGCGAGATTGCCAAAAACATTCAGTACTTC. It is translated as CAWSVGEIAKNIQYF.

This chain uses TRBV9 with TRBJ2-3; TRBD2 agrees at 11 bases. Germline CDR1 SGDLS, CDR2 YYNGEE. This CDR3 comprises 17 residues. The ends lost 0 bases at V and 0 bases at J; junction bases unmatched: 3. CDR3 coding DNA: TGTGCCAGCAGCGTAGGTACTAGCGGGGGTAGCACAGATACGCAGTATTTT. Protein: CASSVGTSGGSTDTQYF.

Here the CDR3 reads CATSESGTPNTEAFF. The CDR3 nucleotides are TGTGCCACCAGCGAATCCGGGACACCGAACACTGAAGCTTTCTTT. V is TRBV15 and J is TRBJ1-1, with D possibly TRBD1 on 6 matching bases. Trimming stripped 5 bases from V and 1 base from J, with 14 bases between. The CDR3 is 15 amino acids. From germline, CDR1 is LNHNV and CDR2 YYDKDF (reference sequence).

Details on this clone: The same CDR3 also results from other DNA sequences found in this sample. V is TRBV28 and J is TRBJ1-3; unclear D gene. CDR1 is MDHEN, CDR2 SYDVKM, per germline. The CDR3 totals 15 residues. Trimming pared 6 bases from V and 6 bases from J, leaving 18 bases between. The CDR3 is CASSKTQDTSNTIYF. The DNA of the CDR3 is TGTGCCAGCAGCAAGACCCAGGATACGTCAAACACCATATATTTT.